This entry lists 9 T cell receptor beta chains sequenced from one sample in a study of breast tumors, draining lymph nodes, adjacent tissues. TCRdb redid the calling of the multiplex PCR reads with MiXCR, one entry per CDR3 protein. Among around 130,000 distinct CDR3 sequences listed, 30% to 35% were seen once. Samples came from axillary lymph nodes draining the breast cancer. The material sequenced was axillary lymph node tissue. The receptor set was obtained from a female donor with breast cancer. Some clones in this sample may be carry-over from other donors' samples.

This clonotype was seen at least ten times. The chain has TRBV20-1 and TRBJ2-5; D is perhaps TRBD2 (5 bases). This CDR3 is built from 13 residues. Germline V gene data show CDR1 as DFQATT and CDR2 as SNEGSKA (reference sequence). V lost 6 bases to trimming and J lost 2 bases, with 13 bases between them. The CDR3: CSAPRDAQETQYF. The CDR3 DNA reads TGCAGTGCCCCGAGGGATGCTCAAGAGACCCAGTACTTC.

Comment on this clonotype: The final CDR3 position lacks the conserved phenylalanine or tryptophan, pointing to a likely read error. This chain joins TRBV20-1 and TRBJ2-1, with D possibly TRBD2 on 6 matching bases. V shed 5 bases and J shed 12 bases, with 26 bases lying between them. Germline loops: CDR1 DFQATT, CDR2 SNEGSKA (reference sequence). The CDR3 is made up of 15 amino acids. CDR3 coding DNA: TGCAGTGCTTATAGACCGGGAGAACCGAGGGATGGGCAGTTCCTC. This translates into CSAYRPGEPRDGQFL.

This clonotype was found once. The V and J genes are TRBV27 and TRBJ2-4; D perhaps matches TRBD1 (6 bases). The length of the CDR3 is 16 residues. V lost 6 bases to trimming and J lost 0 bases, with 15 bases between them. Germline V CDR1 and CDR2: MNHEY, SMNVEV (reference sequence). The CDR3 protein is CASRGTRTEAKNIQYF. Here the CDR3 DNA reads TGTGCCAGCAGGGGGACCCGGACAGAAGCCAAAAACATTCAGTACTTC.

The table lists this clonotype with many counts. V and J are TRBV19 and TRBJ2-1; D is undetermined. Trimming pared 3 bases from V and 13 bases from J, leaving 19 bases between. This CDR3 has 14 amino acids. CDR1 is LNHDA, CDR2 SQIVND, per germline (reference sequence). This chain's CDR3 is CASSMGLTSKAQFF. CDR3 in DNA: TGTGCCAGTAGTATGGGTCTCACCAGCAAGGCCCAGTTCTTC.

This clonotype was detected ten times or more. The chain is built from TRBV20-1 and TRBJ1-5; 9 positions agree with TRBD1. CDR3 size: 15 residues. Germline V gives CDR1 DFQATT, CDR2 SNEGSKA (reference sequence). The trim removed 0 bases at V and 7 bases at J, leaving 7 bases unmatched. CDR3 protein: CSARDQGQGKQPQHF. Here the CDR3 DNA reads TGCAGTGCTAGAGATCAAGGACAGGGGAAGCAGCCCCAGCATTTT.

On this clonotype: A much larger clone differs from this one at a single base, so this may be a read error. The conserved closing phenylalanine or tryptophan is absent in this CDR3, likely reflecting a read error. The rearrangement joins TRBV5-1 to TRBJ2-1; TRBD1 matches 11 bases. V was pared by 6 bases and J by 6 bases, with 8 bases of the junction left unmatched. In germline, CDR1 is SGHRS, CDR2 YFSETQ. This CDR3 contains 15 residues. CDR3 nucleotides: TGCGCCAGCAAATCCGGACAGGGGGCTTCCAATGAGCAGTTCCTC. Its translation: CASKSGQGASNEQFL.

There are many counts of this clonotype. The chain combines TRBV20-1 with TRBJ1-6; 7 nucleotides align to TRBD1. Germline V gene data show CDR1 as DFQATT and CDR2 as SNEGSKA (reference sequence). V lost 6 bases, J lost 7 bases, and 15 bases stayed unmatched. The CDR3 consists of 16 residues. The CDR3 DNA follows: TGCAGTGCACGCCGGGGTTCAGGGGGATCAAATTCACCCCTCCACTTT. It is translated as CSARRGSGGSNSPLHF.

This clonotype was observed once. Here the CDR3 omits its conserved ending phenylalanine or tryptophan, so a read error is the likely source. The chain combines TRBV9 with TRBJ2-5, with TRBD1 identical over 9 bases. Germline CDR1 and CDR2: SGDLS and YYNGEE. Trimming cost V 1 base and J 5 bases; bases outside gene matches: 9. The CDR3 covers 16 residues. The CDR3 reads CASSVPGQGGLETQYL. The CDR3 region has the DNA TGTGCCAGCAGCGTACCGGGACAGGGAGGGTTGGAGACCCAGTACCTC.

On this clonotype: One end of the junction does not line up with germline, which may come from a read error. V and J are TRBV20-1 and TRBJ1-6, with D hard to call. The V gene's germline CDR1 is DFQATT and CDR2 SNEGSKA (reference sequence). This CDR3 has 14 residues. DNA of the CDR3: TGCAGTGCTAGCCCAGTGGTTACTAATTCCCCCCTCCACTTT. Its translation is CSASPVVTNSPLHF.